The clone carrying this TCR beta chain has a handful of counts. Its antigen remains unidentified. The data were obtained in a study of beta chain features in type 1 diabetes. Study context: Investigators examined 107,917,701 sorted cells across all samples. Study conclusions and caveats: In every one of the four CD4+ subsets, TCRB CDR3s were moderately but significantly shorter in Type 1 diabetes patients. TCRB repertoires of naive, central memory and Treg cells appeared more similar among patients than among healthy donors.

TCRB transcripts that were expressed got sequenced, as all of the isolated RNA had been reverse transcribed. Profiling relied on immunoSEQ multiplex PCR, and the TCRdb table lists in-frame clones only, not all of them. Of 300,000 to 350,000 clones listed, 9.3% are singletons. Each of the CD4+ naive, central memory, regulatory and stem cell-like memory populations was sorted via CD45RO/CCR7/CD25/CD127/CD95/CD27. Each population that was sorted was more than 95% pure. Germline values: CDR1 SGHRS, CDR2 YFSETQ. The CDR3 spans 14 residues. Trimming took 2 bases from V and 6 from J; bases not matched to a gene: 2.

This TCR was recovered from a man younger than 45 with type 1 diabetes. This rearrangement joins TRBV5-1 to TRBJ2-3; TRBD2 agrees at 11 bases. The sample consisted of central memory CD4+ T cells from blood. Here the CDR3 reads CASSFSGGVDTQYF. CDR3 DNA: TGCGCCAGCAGCTTTAGCGGGGGGGTCGATACGCAGTATTTT.